This T cell receptor (beta chain) came from a study of cytomegalovirus exposure and HLA in healthy donors. Across the study: A prior analysis found roughly 110 million unique TCR beta sequences from approximately 190 million T cells.

Details on this clone: Its target is unknown.

The primer mix had 60 Vbeta and 13 Jbeta primers. Some clones are missing from TCRdb's copy, which holds only in-frame ones; the method was immunoSEQ multiplex PCR. The table shows about 140,000 clones, with approximately 72% occurring only once. The CDR3 has 12 residues. The germline CDR1 and CDR2 sequences are MGHDK and SYGVNS. V lost 8 bases and J lost 2; bases outside the gene matches: 3. Points from the study as a whole: Analysis was performed later, and it showed HLA-associated TCR beta chains to be more clonally expanded than equally common others.

The sequence was collected from a man between 35 and 55 years old in good health and CMV-seronegative. The sequenced material came from PBMCs. The chain has TRBV25-1 and TRBJ2-7; 7 nucleotides match TRBD2. CDR3 nucleotide sequence: TGTGCCAGCGGGGGGACTACCTACGAGCAGTACTTC. It specifies CASGGTTYEQYF.